This T cell receptor beta chain was sequenced for a study of T cell clones after liver transplantation (dated by TCRdb to the late 2010s). For the study in its entirety: Samples were obtained from ITN030ST, a randomized trial in which withdrawal of immunosuppression was attempted within 2 years of liver transplantation. The study cohort included 8 liver transplant recipients, of whom 3 were classified as tolerant and 5 as non-tolerant. The subjects received no induction therapy and were kept on standard immunosuppression until randomization at 12-24 months post-transplant. Of the eight recipients, a few were HCV-positive, while the remaining recipients had been transplanted for non-autoimmune, non-viral indications. To count as tolerant, a recipient had to stay completely off immunosuppression for at least one year without liver enzymes climbing beyond twice the upper limit of normal. As an antigen-independent comparator for donor-reactive sequences, third party-reactive TCRbeta sequences were also identified from pre-transplant MLRs. Donor-reactive T cell clones were identified by TCRbeta sequencing following a pre-transplant mixed lymphocyte reaction and were subsequently tracked in post-transplant blood. Blood samples were collected pre-transplant, pre-randomization before withdrawal, and post-randomization after either full withdrawal or failed withdrawal. Study-level results and caveats: Because allograft tissue specimens were not available, migration of donor-reactive T cells into the graft, rather than deletion, may have occurred. The conclusions were considered preliminary, being limited by small, heterogeneous patient numbers and non-standardized post-transplant time points. Circulating donor-reactive CD4 TCRbeta sequences fell significantly post-transplant in 5 of 8 subjects, irrespective of tolerance or HCV status. When repertoire turnover was accounted for, significantly reduced detection of donor-reactive sequences was found in 7 of 8 subjects for CD4 and in 8 of 8 subjects for CD8. The decline in donor-reactive sequences exceeded the decline in third party-reactive sequences, suggesting partial antigen-specific deletion that was unrelated to withdrawal success. In two subjects, low numbers of available donor cells limited the measurable donor-reactive repertoire.

Remarks on this clone: Its antigen is unknown. The input lacks base qualities; no much larger clone sits a single base away.

What this sample's time point label stands for: pre-transplant. Thawed unstimulated PBMCs were stained for CD3, CD4 and CD8 and FACS-sorted into CD3+CD4+ and CD3+CD8+ populations. All 8 studied subjects were randomized to immunosuppression withdrawal. Genomic DNA was isolated with the Qiagen DNeasy Blood and Tissue Kit. High-throughput TCRbeta CDR3 sequencing of frozen genomic DNA was performed by immunoSEQ, including PCR amplification, mapping, bias correction and internal controls. In the original analysis: Only productive rearrangements were retained, and each unique TCRbeta sequence was defined by its CDR3 nucleotide sequence together with its V and J gene. For classification of a sequence as donor-reactive, at least 5-fold expansion in CFSE-low cells relative to unstimulated pre-transplant cells and a frequency of at least 0.01% were required. To ensure at least 90% detection power, minimum frequency thresholds were set for each subject based on that subject's lowest-template unstimulated sample. Repertoire turnover was measured by Jensen-Shannon divergence between the top 1000 TCRbeta sequences post- and pre-transplant. Changes in detection of donor-reactive sequences were assessed with two-sided Fisher's exact tests. Not all clones reach the TCRdb copy of this immuneACCESS table, which keeps in-frame sequences only. Checked studies attribute under half of the gap to unresolved V genes and leave the rest unexplained. The V and J calls and clone size were taken over from that table, and D and trimming were inferred from the DNA. The sample contains roughly 74,000 clones, about four fifths of them found a single time. The top ten hold about 0.6% of the sample.

The CDR3 runs 15 amino acids, cysteine and phenylalanine included. Of all the DNA, just the CDR3 is kept, 45 bases in frame from base 1. Germline trimming amounts to 4 bases on V and 0 bases on J, with 6 as the count of junction bases outside the gene matches. The germline V gene supplies CDR1 MDHEN and CDR2 SYDVKM. Sample: CD4+ T cells from blood, taken before liver transplant. The source is a human donor who received a liver transplant. Here the chain combines TRBV28 and TRBJ2-7, with 7 middle bases fitting TRBD1. The bases read TGTGCCAGCAGTTCTCCGACAGGGAGCTCCTACGAGCAGTACTTC. Its protein product is CASSSPTGSSYEQYF.